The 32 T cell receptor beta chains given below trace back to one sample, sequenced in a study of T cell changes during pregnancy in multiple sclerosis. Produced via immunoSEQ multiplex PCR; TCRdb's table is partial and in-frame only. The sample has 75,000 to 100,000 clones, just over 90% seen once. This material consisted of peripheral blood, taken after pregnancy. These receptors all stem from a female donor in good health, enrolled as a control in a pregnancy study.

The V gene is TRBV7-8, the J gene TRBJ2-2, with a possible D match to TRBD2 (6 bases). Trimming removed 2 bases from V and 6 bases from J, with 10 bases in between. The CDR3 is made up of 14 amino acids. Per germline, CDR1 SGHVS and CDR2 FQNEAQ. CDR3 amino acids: CASSLFSGAGELFF. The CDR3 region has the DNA TGTGCCAGCAGCTTATTCTCGGGGGCCGGGGAGCTGTTTTTT.

The CDR3 region is CASIESRYNSPLHF. CDR3 nucleotide sequence: TGTGCCAGCATCGAGTCGCGCTATAATTCACCCCTCCACTTT. The rearrangement joins TRBV6-6 to TRBJ1-6; D gene uncertain. V gave up 7 bases and J gave up 3 bases, with 10 bases separating them. The length of the CDR3 is 14 residues. CDR1 and CDR2 (germline): MNHNY, SVGAGI (reference sequence).

The DNA for the CDR3 is TGTGCCAGCAGCTACCAGGGGGCCAGGGGCAATGAGCAGTTCTTC. This codes for CASSYQGARGNEQFF. The chain links TRBV27 to TRBJ2-1, with 8 bases identical to TRBD1. The CDR3 is made up of 15 amino acids. V gave up 6 bases and J gave up 6 bases; unmatched junction bases: 10. Germline V gives CDR1 MNHEY, CDR2 SMNVEV (reference sequence).

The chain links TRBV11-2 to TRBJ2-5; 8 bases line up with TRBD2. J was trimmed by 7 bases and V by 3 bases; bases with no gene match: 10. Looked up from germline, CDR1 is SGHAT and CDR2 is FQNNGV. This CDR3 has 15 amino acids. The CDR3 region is CASSFMILADVTQYF. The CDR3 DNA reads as TGTGCCAGCAGCTTTATGATACTAGCGGACGTGACCCAGTACTTC.

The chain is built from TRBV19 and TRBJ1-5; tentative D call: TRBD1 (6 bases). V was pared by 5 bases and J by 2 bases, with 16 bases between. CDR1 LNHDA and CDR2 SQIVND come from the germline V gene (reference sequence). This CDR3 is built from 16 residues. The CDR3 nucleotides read TGTGCCAGTAGTCCAGGTTGGGGGCGAGGCAATCAGCCCCAGCATTTT. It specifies CASSPGWGRGNQPQHF.

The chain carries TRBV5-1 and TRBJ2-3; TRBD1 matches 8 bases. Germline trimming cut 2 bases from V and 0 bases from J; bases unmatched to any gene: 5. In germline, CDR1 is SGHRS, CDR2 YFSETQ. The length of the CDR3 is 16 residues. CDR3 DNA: TGCGCCAGCAGCTTTGGACAGGGAAGTAGCACAGATACGCAGTATTTT. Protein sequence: CASSFGQGSSTDTQYF. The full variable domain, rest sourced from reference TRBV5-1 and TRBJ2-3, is KAGVTQTPRYLIKTRGQQVTLSCSPISGHRSVSWYQQTPGQGLQFLFEYFSETQRNKGNFPGRFSGRQFSNSRSEMNVSTLELGDSALYLCASSFGQGSSTDTQYFGPGTRLTVL.

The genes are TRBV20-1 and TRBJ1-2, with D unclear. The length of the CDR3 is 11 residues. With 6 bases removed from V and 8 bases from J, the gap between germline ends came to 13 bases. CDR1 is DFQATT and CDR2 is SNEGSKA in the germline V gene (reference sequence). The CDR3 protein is CSAAIPLGYTF. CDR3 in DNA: TGCAGTGCAGCAATACCTCTAGGCTACACCTTC.

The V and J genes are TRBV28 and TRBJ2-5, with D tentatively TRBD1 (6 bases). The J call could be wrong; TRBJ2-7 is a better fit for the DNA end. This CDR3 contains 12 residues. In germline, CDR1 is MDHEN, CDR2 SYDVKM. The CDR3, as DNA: TGTGCCAGCACCAAACAGGGTTACGAGCAGTACTTC. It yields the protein CASTKQGYEQYF.

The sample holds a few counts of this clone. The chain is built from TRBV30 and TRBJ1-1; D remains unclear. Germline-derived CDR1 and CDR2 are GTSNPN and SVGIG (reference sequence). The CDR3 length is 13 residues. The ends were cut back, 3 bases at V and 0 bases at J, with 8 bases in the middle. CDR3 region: CAWRRSLNTEAFF. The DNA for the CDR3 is TGTGCCTGGAGGCGTAGCTTGAACACTGAAGCTTTCTTT.

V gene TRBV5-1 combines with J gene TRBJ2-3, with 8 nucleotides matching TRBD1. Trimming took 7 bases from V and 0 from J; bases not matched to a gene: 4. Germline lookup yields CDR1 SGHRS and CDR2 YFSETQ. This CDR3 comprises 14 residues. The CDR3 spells CASQGAISTDTQYF. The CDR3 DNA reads TGCGCCAGCCAGGGGGCAATTAGCACAGATACGCAGTATTTT.

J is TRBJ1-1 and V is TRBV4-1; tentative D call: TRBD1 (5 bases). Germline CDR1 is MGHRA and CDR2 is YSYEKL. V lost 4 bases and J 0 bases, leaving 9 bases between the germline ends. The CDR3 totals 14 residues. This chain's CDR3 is CASSPTAMNTEAFF. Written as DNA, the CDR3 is TGCGCCAGCAGCCCGACAGCGATGAACACTGAAGCTTTCTTT.

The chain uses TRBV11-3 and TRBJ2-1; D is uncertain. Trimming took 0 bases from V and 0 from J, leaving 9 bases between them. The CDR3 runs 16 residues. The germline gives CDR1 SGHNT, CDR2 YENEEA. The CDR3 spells CASSLEGSSSYNEQFF. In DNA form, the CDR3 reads TGTGCCAGCAGCTTAGAGGGCTCCAGCTCCTACAATGAGCAGTTCTTC. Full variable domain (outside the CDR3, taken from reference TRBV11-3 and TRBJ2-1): EAGVVQSPRYKIIEKKQPVAFWCNPISGHNTLYWYLQNLGQGPELLIRYENEEAVDDSQLPKDRFSAERLKGVDSTLKIQPAELGDSAVYLCASSLEGSSSYNEQFFGPGTRLTVL.

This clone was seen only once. The DNA of the CDR3 is TGTGCCAGCAGTGATATCCAGACCCAGTACTTC. It yields the protein CASSDIQTQYF. This chain links TRBV2 with TRBJ2-5; the D is unclear. The CDR3 is 11 amino acids. Germline CDR1 reads SNHLY; CDR2 reads FYNNEI. The V gene lost 3 bases and the J gene lost 6 bases, with 5 bases spanning the gap.

The CDR3 DNA follows: TGTGCCAGCAGTTCCCCCCAGGGGATTTTCCTTAATTCACCCCTCCACTTT. Residues: CASSSPQGIFLNSPLHF. The chain couples TRBV5-6 to TRBJ1-6, with D possibly matching TRBD1 (6 bases). Trimming removed 5 bases at V and 6 bases at J, with 21 bases between. This CDR3 region has 17 residues. CDR1 and CDR2 (germline): SGHDT, YYEEEE.

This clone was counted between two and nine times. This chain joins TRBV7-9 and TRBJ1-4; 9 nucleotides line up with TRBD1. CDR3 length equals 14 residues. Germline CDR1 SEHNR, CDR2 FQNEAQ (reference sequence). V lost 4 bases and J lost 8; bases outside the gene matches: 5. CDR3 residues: CASSWQGTGEKLFF. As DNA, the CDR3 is TGTGCCAGCAGCTGGCAGGGGACAGGGGAAAAACTGTTTTTT.

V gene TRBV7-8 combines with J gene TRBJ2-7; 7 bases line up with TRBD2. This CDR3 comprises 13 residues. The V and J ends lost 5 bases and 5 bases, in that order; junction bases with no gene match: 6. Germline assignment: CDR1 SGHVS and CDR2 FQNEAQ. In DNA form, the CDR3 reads TGTGCCAGCAGCCGGACTAGTTTCCACGAGCAGTACTTC. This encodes CASSRTSFHEQYF.

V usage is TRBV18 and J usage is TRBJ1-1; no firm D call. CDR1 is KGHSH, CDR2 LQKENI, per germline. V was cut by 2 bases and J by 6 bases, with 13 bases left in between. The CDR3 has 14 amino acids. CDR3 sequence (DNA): TGTGCCAGCTCACCAGATTTGGGCTACGCTGAAGCTTTCTTT. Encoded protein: CASSPDLGYAEAFF.

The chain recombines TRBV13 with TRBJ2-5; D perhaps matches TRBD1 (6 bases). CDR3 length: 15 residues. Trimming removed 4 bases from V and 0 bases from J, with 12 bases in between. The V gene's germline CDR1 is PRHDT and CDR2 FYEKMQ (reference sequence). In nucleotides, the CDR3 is TGTGCCAGCAGCTCAAAAGGGGACAACCAAGAGACCCAGTACTTC. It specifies CASSSKGDNQETQYF.

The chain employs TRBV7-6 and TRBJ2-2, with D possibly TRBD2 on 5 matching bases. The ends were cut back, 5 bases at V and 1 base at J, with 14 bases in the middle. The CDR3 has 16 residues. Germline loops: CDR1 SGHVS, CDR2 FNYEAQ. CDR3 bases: TGTGCCAGCAGCCCCCGACTATCCAAGAACACCGGGGAGCTGTTTTTT. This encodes CASSPRLSKNTGELFF.

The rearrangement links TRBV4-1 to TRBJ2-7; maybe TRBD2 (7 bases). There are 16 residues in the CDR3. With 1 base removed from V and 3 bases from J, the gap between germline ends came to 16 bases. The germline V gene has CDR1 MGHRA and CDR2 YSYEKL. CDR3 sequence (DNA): TGCGCCAGCAGCCAAGGTTGGGGGGGCCCTTACTACGAGCAGTACTTC. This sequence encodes CASSQGWGGPYYEQYF.

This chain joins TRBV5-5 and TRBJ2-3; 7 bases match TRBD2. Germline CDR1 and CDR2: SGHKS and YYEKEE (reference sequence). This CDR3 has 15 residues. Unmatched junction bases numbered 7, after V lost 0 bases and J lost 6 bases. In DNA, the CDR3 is TGTGCCAGCAGCTTGGTGGCCGGGAGGTTTGATACGCAGTATTTT. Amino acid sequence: CASSLVAGRFDTQYF. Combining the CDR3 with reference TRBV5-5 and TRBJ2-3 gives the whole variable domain DAGVTQSPTHLIKTRGQQVTLRCSPISGHKSVSWYQQVLGQGPQFIFQYYEKEERGRGNFPDRFSARQFPNYSSELNVNALLLGDSALYLCASSLVAGRFDTQYFGPGTRLTVL.

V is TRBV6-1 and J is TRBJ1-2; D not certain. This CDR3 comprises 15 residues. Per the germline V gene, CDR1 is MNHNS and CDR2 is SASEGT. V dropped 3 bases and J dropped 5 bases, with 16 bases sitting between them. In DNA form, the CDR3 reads TGTGCCAGCAGTGACCTCACGGAGACCGGGTATGGCTACACCTTC. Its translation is CASSDLTETGYGYTF.

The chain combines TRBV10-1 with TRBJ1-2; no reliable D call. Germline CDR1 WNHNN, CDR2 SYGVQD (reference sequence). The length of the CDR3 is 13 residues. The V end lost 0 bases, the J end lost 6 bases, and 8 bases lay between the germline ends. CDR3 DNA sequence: TGCGCCAGCAGTGAGTCGAGAGGGAATGGCTACACCTTC. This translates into CASSESRGNGYTF.

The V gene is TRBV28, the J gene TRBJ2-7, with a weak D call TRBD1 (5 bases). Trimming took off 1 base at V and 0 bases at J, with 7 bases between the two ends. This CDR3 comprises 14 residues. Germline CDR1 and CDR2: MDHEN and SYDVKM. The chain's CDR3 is CASSLSGNSYEQYF. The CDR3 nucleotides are TGTGCCAGCAGTTTATCAGGGAACTCCTACGAGCAGTACTTC.

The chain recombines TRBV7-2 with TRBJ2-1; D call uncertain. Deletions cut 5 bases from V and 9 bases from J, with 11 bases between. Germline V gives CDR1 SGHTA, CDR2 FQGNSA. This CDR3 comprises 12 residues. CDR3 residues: CASSARFGEQFF. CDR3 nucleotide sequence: TGTGCCAGCAGCGCCCGGTTCGGTGAGCAGTTCTTC. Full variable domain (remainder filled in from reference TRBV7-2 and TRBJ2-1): GAGVSQSPSNKVTEKGKDVELRCDPISGHTALYWYRQSLGQGLEFLIYFQGNSAPDKSGLPSDRFSAERTGGSVSTLTIQRTQQEDSAVYLCASSARFGEQFFGPGTRLTVL.

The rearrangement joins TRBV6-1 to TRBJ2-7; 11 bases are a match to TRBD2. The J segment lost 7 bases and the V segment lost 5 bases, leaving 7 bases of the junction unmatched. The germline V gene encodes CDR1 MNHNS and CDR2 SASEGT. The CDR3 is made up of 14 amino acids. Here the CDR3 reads CASSPSGRLGEQYF. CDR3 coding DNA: TGTGCCAGCAGTCCTAGCGGGAGGCTGGGGGAGCAGTACTTC.

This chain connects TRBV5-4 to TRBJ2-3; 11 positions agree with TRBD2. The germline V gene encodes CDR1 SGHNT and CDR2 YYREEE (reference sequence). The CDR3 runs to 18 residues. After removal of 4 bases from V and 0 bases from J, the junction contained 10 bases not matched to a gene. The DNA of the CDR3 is TGTGCCAGCAGCCCTGAACTAGCGGGGGCCACTAGCACAGATACGCAGTATTTT. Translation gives CASSPELAGATSTDTQYF.

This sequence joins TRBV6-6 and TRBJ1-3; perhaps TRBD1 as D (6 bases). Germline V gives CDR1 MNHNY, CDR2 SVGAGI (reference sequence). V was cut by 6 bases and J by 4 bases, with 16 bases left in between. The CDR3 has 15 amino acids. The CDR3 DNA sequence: TGTGCCAGCAGACTCGGACAGAGAGAAGGAAACACCATATATTTT. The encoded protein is CASRLGQREGNTIYF.

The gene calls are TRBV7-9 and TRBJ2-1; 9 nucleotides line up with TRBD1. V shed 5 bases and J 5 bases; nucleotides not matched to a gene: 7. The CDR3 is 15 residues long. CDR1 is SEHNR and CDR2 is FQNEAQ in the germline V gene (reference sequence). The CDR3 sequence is CASSPGTGFHNEQFF. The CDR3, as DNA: TGTGCCAGCAGCCCCGGGACAGGGTTCCACAATGAGCAGTTCTTC. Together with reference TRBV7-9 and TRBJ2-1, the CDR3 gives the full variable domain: DTGVSQNPRHKITKRGQNVTFRCDPISEHNRLYWYRQTLGQGPEFLTYFQNEAQLEKSRLLSDRFSAERPKGSFSTLEIQRTEQGDSAMYLCASSPGTGFHNEQFFGPGTRLTVL.

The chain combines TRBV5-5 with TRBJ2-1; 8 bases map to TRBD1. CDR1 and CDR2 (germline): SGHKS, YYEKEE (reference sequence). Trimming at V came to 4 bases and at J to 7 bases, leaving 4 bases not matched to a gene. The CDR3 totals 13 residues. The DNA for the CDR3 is TGTGCCAGCAGCCCCCGGACAGGGAATGAGCAGTTCTTC. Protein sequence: CASSPRTGNEQFF.

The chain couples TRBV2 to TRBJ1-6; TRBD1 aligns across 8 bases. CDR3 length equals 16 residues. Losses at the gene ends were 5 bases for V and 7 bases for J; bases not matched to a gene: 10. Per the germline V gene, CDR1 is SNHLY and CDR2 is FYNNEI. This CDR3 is CASSRGQGAVNSPLHF. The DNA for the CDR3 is TGTGCCAGCAGTCGGGGGCAGGGGGCGGTCAATTCACCCCTCCACTTT.

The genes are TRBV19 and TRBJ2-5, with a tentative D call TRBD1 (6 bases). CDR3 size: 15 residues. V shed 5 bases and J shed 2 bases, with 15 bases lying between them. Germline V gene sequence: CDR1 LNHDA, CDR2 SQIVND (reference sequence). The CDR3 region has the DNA TGTGCCAGTAGTTTGGCAGGGGCTCAACAAGAGACCCAGTACTTC. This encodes CASSLAGAQQETQYF.